Below, 18 T cell receptor beta chains from the same sample are listed, as sequenced in a study of shared clonotypes between healthy human individuals. TCRdb keeps only in-frame clones here, not all; method: immunoSEQ multiplex PCR. This table holds roughly 500,000 clones, 90% to 96% found once. The specimen was naive CD4+ T cells sorted from blood. The subset is: CD45RA+ positively selected. Receptors originate from a woman in her 30s in good health.

The chain joins TRBV27 to TRBJ2-3; D might be TRBD2 (6 bases). V was trimmed by 4 bases and J by 6 bases, leaving 20 bases between them. Looked up from germline, CDR1 is MNHEY and CDR2 is SMNVEV (reference sequence). The CDR3 sequence is 16 residues long. As DNA, the CDR3 is TGTGCCAGCAGTTCAATAGGTCTGACTAGGACGGATACGCAGTATTTT. Amino acid sequence: CASSSIGLTRTDTQYF.

The chain uses TRBV7-9 and TRBJ1-2; 8 bases are shared with TRBD1. With 3 bases clipped from V and 2 bases from J, the junction kept 17 bases outside the gene matches. Germline values: CDR1 SEHNR, CDR2 FQNEAQ (reference sequence). CDR3 size: 19 residues. The CDR3 DNA is TGTGCCAGCAGCTTTCGGACAGGGCGAGAACTTCACTTGAACTATGGCTACACCTTC. Translating it yields CASSFRTGRELHLNYGYTF. Full variable domain (missing parts from reference TRBV7-9 and TRBJ1-2): DTGVSQNPRHKITKRGQNVTFRCDPISEHNRLYWYRQTLGQGPEFLTYFQNEAQLEKSRLLSDRFSAERPKGSFSTLEIQRTEQGDSAMYLCASSFRTGRELHLNYGYTFGSGTRLTVV.

V is TRBV11-2 and J is TRBJ2-5; TRBD1 agrees at 7 bases. J lost 3 bases, V lost 5 bases, and 3 bases had no gene match. This CDR3 has 13 residues. CDR1 is SGHAT and CDR2 is FQNNGV in the germline V gene. The CDR3 spells CASSMGTEETQYF. CDR3 DNA: TGTGCCAGCAGCATGGGGACAGAAGAGACCCAGTACTTC.

Note on this clone: Other DNA sequences in the sample encode the same CDR3. This chain links TRBV5-1 with TRBJ1-5; D is unclear. The CDR3 contains 13 residues. Trimming removed 4 bases at V and 1 base at J, with 6 bases between. Germline values: CDR1 SGHRS, CDR2 YFSETQ. As DNA, the CDR3 is TGCGCCAGCAGCCCGGACAGCAATCAGCCCCAGCATTTT. Amino acid sequence: CASSPDSNQPQHF. Drawing the rest from reference TRBV5-1 and TRBJ1-5, the complete variable domain is KAGVTQTPRYLIKTRGQQVTLSCSPISGHRSVSWYQQTPGQGLQFLFEYFSETQRNKGNFPGRFSGRQFSNSRSEMNVSTLELGDSALYLCASSPDSNQPQHFGDGTRLSIL.

The chain combines TRBV28 with TRBJ1-3, with 7 nucleotides matching TRBD1. Germline CDR1 is MDHEN and CDR2 is SYDVKM. The CDR3 totals 15 residues. The ends lost 3 bases at V and 4 bases at J; junction bases unmatched: 6. CDR3 in DNA: TGTGCCAGCAGTTTCGGGACAGCGATGGGAAACACCATATATTTT. Protein: CASSFGTAMGNTIYF. The full variable domain, with the rest looked up from reference TRBV28 and TRBJ1-3, is DVKVTQSSRYLVKRTGEKVFLECVQDMDHENMFWYRQDPGLGLRLIYFSYDVKMKEKGDIPEGYSVSREKKERFSLILESASTNQTSMYLCASSFGTAMGNTIYFGEGSWLTVV.

The chain carries TRBV28 and TRBJ2-7, with a tentative D call TRBD1 (5 bases). The germline gives CDR1 MDHEN, CDR2 SYDVKM. V was trimmed by 8 bases and J by 1 base, leaving 9 bases between them. The CDR3 has 12 amino acids. CDR3 protein: CASHTGSYEQYF. CDR3 sequence (DNA): TGTGCCAGCCATACAGGTTCCTACGAGCAGTACTTC.

The rearrangement joins TRBV28 to TRBJ1-1, with 9 positions matching TRBD1. The CDR3 has 15 residues. The ends lost 6 bases at V and 7 bases at J; junction bases unmatched: 12. Germline values: CDR1 MDHEN, CDR2 SYDVKM. The CDR3 nucleotides are TGTGCCAGCAGAAATATAAGACAGGGGGTTTTTGAAGCTTTCTTT. Protein sequence: CASRNIRQGVFEAFF. The whole variable domain, filled in from reference TRBV28 and TRBJ1-1, reads DVKVTQSSRYLVKRTGEKVFLECVQDMDHENMFWYRQDPGLGLRLIYFSYDVKMKEKGDIPEGYSVSREKKERFSLILESASTNQTSMYLCASRNIRQGVFEAFFGQGTRLTVV.

The rearrangement links TRBV28 to TRBJ1-4; 7 nucleotides align to TRBD1. Germline assignment: CDR1 MDHEN and CDR2 SYDVKM. The CDR3 loop spans 16 amino acids. The V segment lost 5 bases and the J segment 6 bases; nucleotides outside the gene matches: 12. The CDR3 protein is CASSPSNRGSDEKLFF. Here the CDR3 DNA reads TGTGCCAGCAGTCCGAGCAACAGGGGAAGTGATGAAAAACTGTTTTTT.

The rearrangement links TRBV6-6 to TRBJ2-7; the D gene is possibly TRBD1 (6 bases). Looked up from germline, CDR1 is MNHNY and CDR2 is SVGAGI (reference sequence). This CDR3 contains 12 residues. V lost 8 bases to trimming and J lost 10 bases, with 18 bases between them. DNA for the CDR3: TGTGCCAGCCAAGCCGACGGACAGCGCCAGTACTTC. Translating gives CASQADGQRQYF.

This rearrangement joins TRBV19 to TRBJ2-1, with a tentative D call TRBD2 (6 bases). Looked up from germline, CDR1 is LNHDA and CDR2 is SQIVND (reference sequence). The CDR3 totals 20 residues. Trimming cost V 8 bases and J 7 bases, with 36 bases left between them. The CDR3 sequence is CASPRRLTLSATAAGNEQFF. The CDR3 nucleotides read TGTGCCAGTCCTCGTCGACTAACGCTCTCCGCGACGGCGGCGGGGAATGAGCAGTTCTTC.

The chain is built from TRBV19 and TRBJ1-5; 7 nucleotides align to TRBD1. The germline gives CDR1 LNHDA, CDR2 SQIVND (reference sequence). V trimming: 3 bases; J trimming: 2 bases; junction bases outside the gene matches: 7. The CDR3 is made up of 16 amino acids. CDR3 in DNA: TGTGCCAGTAGTATCGGCACAGGGGCCGGCAATCAGCCCCAGCATTTT. Translating it yields CASSIGTGAGNQPQHF.

The chain joins TRBV29-1 to TRBJ2-7; D is ambiguous. Germline V lookup: CDR1 SQVTM, CDR2 ANQGSEA. Trimming took 4 bases from V and 6 from J, leaving 13 bases between them. The CDR3 sequence is 12 residues long. The CDR3 protein is CSVGGEVSEQYF. CDR3 DNA sequence: TGCAGCGTTGGGGGTGAGGTGAGCGAGCAGTACTTC.

J is TRBJ1-2 and V is TRBV6-4; D gene uncertain. CDR3 length equals 13 residues. Trimming left V 3 bases short and J 4 bases short, with 9 bases between. The germline V gene has CDR1 MRHNA and CDR2 SNTAGT. Here the CDR3 reads CASSEESGYGYTF. CDR3 DNA sequence: TGTGCCAGCAGTGAGGAAAGCGGCTATGGCTACACCTTC.

The chain combines TRBV2 with TRBJ1-1; D unclear. V was clipped by 4 bases and J by 3 bases, with 9 bases between them. This CDR3 spans 13 amino acids. CDR1 and CDR2 from the germline V gene are SNHLY and FYNNEI. Here the CDR3 DNA reads TGTGCCAGCAGTGGGGTTTTATACACTGAAGCTTTCTTT. Residues: CASSGVLYTEAFF.

The J gene is TRBJ2-3, the V gene TRBV4-1; either TRBD1 or TRBD2 may supply D (6 bases each). This CDR3 comprises 15 residues. Germline-derived CDR1 and CDR2 are MGHRA and YSYEKL. Trimming cost V 2 bases and J 5 bases, with 14 bases left between them. DNA of the CDR3: TGCGCCAGCAGCCAATATAGGGGGGAGATAGATACGCAGTATTTT. Amino acid sequence: CASSQYRGEIDTQYF.

The rearrangement links TRBV28 to TRBJ1-1, with 12 nucleotides matching TRBD1. The CDR3 runs to 16 residues. V was clipped by 8 bases and J by 5 bases; unmatched bases: 12. The germline V gene has CDR1 MDHEN and CDR2 SYDVKM. In DNA, the CDR3 is TGTGCCAGCGGGTCCCCGGGACAGGGGGCCGGAACTGAAGCTTTCTTT. Amino acids: CASGSPGQGAGTEAFF. Using reference TRBV28 and TRBJ1-1 for the parts outside the CDR3, the full variable domain is DVKVTQSSRYLVKRTGEKVFLECVQDMDHENMFWYRQDPGLGLRLIYFSYDVKMKEKGDIPEGYSVSREKKERFSLILESASTNQTSMYLCASGSPGQGAGTEAFFGQGTRLTVV.

V is TRBV18 and J is TRBJ1-3; TRBD1 matches at 7 bases. Germline V gene sequence: CDR1 KGHSH, CDR2 LQKENI. Trimming removed 5 bases from V and 0 bases from J; junction bases left unmatched: 7. This CDR3 contains 16 residues. CDR3 sequence reads: CASSDSTGSSGNTIYF. CDR3 bases: TGTGCCAGCTCAGATTCGACAGGGAGCTCTGGAAACACCATATATTTT.

This sequence joins TRBV15 and TRBJ2-6; no firm D call. The CDR3 consists of 17 residues. From germline, CDR1 is LNHNV and CDR2 YYDKDF (reference sequence). V was trimmed by 0 bases and J by 1 base, leaving 10 bases between them. CDR3 loop: CATSRDVTASGANVLTF. The DNA of the CDR3 is TGTGCCACCAGCAGAGATGTAACGGCTTCTGGGGCCAACGTCCTGACTTTC. The variable domain in full, with the rest retrieved from reference TRBV15 and TRBJ2-6, is DAMVIQNPRYQVTQFGKPVTLSCSQTLNHNVMYWYQQKSSQAPKLLFHYYDKDFNNEADTPDNFQSRRPNTSFCFLDIRSPGLGDTAMYLCATSRDVTASGANVLTFGAGSRLTVL.